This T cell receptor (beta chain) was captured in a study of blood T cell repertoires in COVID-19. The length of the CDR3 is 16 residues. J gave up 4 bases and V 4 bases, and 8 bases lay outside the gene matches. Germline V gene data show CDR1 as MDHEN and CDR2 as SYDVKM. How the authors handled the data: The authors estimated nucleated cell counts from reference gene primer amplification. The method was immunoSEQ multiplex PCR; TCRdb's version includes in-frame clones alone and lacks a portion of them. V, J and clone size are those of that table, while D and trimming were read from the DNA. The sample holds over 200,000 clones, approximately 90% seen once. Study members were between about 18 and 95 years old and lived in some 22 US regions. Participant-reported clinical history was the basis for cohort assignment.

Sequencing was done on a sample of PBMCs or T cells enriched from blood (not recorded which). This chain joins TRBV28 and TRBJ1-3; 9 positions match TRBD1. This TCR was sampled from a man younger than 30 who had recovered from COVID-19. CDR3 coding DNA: TGTGCCAGCAGTTCAACAGGGGGCGAAGACGGAAACACCATATATTTT. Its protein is CASSSTGGEDGNTIYF.